The clone carrying this T cell receptor beta chain appeared a single time. This specimen belongs to a study of monozygotic twins with cystic fibrosis. TCRdb's copy holds only in-frame clones and misses some; the assay was immunoSEQ multiplex PCR. This table holds tens of thousands of clones, about nine tenths found once. This CDR3 contains 16 residues. Material: blood. The chain recombines TRBV21-1 with TRBJ2-1; TRBD1, the D gene given by the table, was not confirmed from the DNA. TRBV21-1 is shown as a pseudogene. The source of this sequence is a boy aged 2 to 10 with cystic fibrosis. The CDR3 spells CASSKSIPGGHNEQFF. In nucleotides, the CDR3 is TGTGCCAGCAGCAAATCAATTCCAGGGGGGCATAATGAGCAGTTCTTC.